One and the same sample provided the 13 T cell receptor beta chains below, sequenced in a study of blood T cell repertoires in COVID-19. Generated by immunoSEQ multiplex PCR, the TCRdb table keeps only in-frame clones and is missing some. The table records 90,000 or so clones, 75% to 90% of them present only once. The material sequenced was peripheral blood. These receptors came from a woman aged 70-85 years with acute or convalescent COVID-19.

The chain joins TRBV28 to TRBJ1-6, with D perhaps TRBD1 (6 bases). V lost 10 bases, J lost 7 bases, and 14 bases lay in between. CDR3 length: 13 amino acids. Looked up from germline, CDR1 is MDHEN and CDR2 is SYDVKM. This CDR3 is CAIGGAGNSPLHF. The CDR3 DNA follows: TGTGCCATCGGGGGGGCTGGGAATTCACCCCTCCACTTT.

The rearrangement uses TRBV13 and TRBJ2-5; D might be TRBD1 (6 bases). Trimming cost V 3 bases and J 5 bases, with 25 bases left between them. CDR3 length: 18 residues. CDR1 is PRHDT, CDR2 FYEKMQ, per germline (reference sequence). The CDR3 loop reads CASSFGLTGHRAKETQYF. In DNA, the CDR3 is TGTGCCAGCAGCTTCGGTTTGACGGGGCACAGGGCTAAGGAGACCCAGTACTTC.

The chain couples TRBV18 to TRBJ1-5, with D perhaps TRBD1 (5 bases). V gave up 6 bases and J gave up 4 bases, with 10 bases separating them. This CDR3 comprises 13 residues. Germline CDR1 reads KGHSH; CDR2 reads LQKENI. The CDR3 reads CASSLGQNQPQHF. The CDR3 DNA follows: TGTGCCAGCTCCCTAGGACAAAATCAGCCCCAGCATTTT.

This chain links TRBV4-2 with TRBJ1-1; D might be TRBD1 (5 bases). The CDR3 extends over 13 amino acids. CDR1 is LGHNA and CDR2 is YNFKEQ in the germline V gene. V was trimmed by 4 bases and J by 4 bases, leaving 10 bases between them. The CDR3 DNA reads TGTGCCAGCAGCCGCGGGGGTGGCACTGAAGCTTTCTTT. Translation gives CASSRGGGTEAFF.

The chain has TRBV7-9 and TRBJ2-1, with D possibly matching TRBD2 (5 bases). Trimming stripped 4 bases from V and 2 bases from J, with 15 bases between. The CDR3 is made up of 16 amino acids. Germline lookup yields CDR1 SEHNR and CDR2 FQNEAQ (reference sequence). The CDR3 bases are TGTGCCAGCAGCTCAACGGACTTGACGCCCTACAATGAGCAGTTCTTC. Translating it yields CASSSTDLTPYNEQFF.

The chain employs TRBV11-2 and TRBJ2-3, with 7 bases fitting TRBD1. Looked up from germline, CDR1 is SGHAT and CDR2 is FQNNGV. This CDR3 has 15 residues. J lost 3 bases, V lost 6 bases, and 9 bases had no gene match. CDR3 coding DNA: TGTGCCAGCAGGGGTTACAGGGGCCAGACAGATACGCAGTATTTT. It encodes CASRGYRGQTDTQYF. The full variable domain, in which reference TRBV11-2 and TRBJ2-3 provide the parts outside the CDR3, is EAGVAQSPRYKIIEKRQSVAFWCNPISGHATLYWYQQILGQGPKLLIQFQNNGVVDDSQLPKDRFSAERLKGVDSTLKIQPAKLEDSAVYLCASRGYRGQTDTQYFGPGTRLTVL.

The chain uses TRBV15 and TRBJ1-5, with D possibly matching TRBD1 (6 bases). This CDR3 has 14 amino acids. The germline V and J ends were trimmed by 3 bases and 0 bases, with 6 bases remaining between them. Per germline, CDR1 LNHNV and CDR2 YYDKDF (reference sequence). CDR3 sequence (DNA): TGTGCCACCAGCAGGGACAGTAGCAATCAGCCCCAGCATTTT. This codes for CATSRDSSNQPQHF.

The chain links TRBV28 to TRBJ1-2, with TRBD1 as a possible D gene (6 bases). This CDR3 region has 17 residues. The V gene lost 5 bases and the J gene lost 8 bases, with 27 bases spanning the gap. CDR1 and CDR2 (germline): MDHEN, SYDVKM. CDR3 nucleotide sequence: TGTGCCAGCAGTCCTCCACGTGAGACAGGATCTCTCTCGGGCTACACCTTC. Encoded protein: CASSPPRETGSLSGYTF.

The V and J genes are TRBV19 and TRBJ2-1, with TRBD2 matching over 13 bases. This CDR3 has 15 residues. Germline V CDR1 and CDR2: LNHDA, SQIVND (reference sequence). Trimming removed 4 bases from V and 8 bases from J; junction bases left unmatched: 5. The CDR3 DNA is TGTGCCAGTAGTAAAGGACTAGCGGGAGCCCATGAGCAGTTCTTC. Translating gives CASSKGLAGAHEQFF.

The V gene is TRBV5-1, the J gene TRBJ2-1; no firm D call. Trimming cost V 0 bases and J 7 bases, with 8 bases left between them. The CDR3 has 13 residues. CDR1 is SGHRS, CDR2 YFSETQ, per germline. The CDR3 loop reads CASSLEIRNEQFF. CDR3 DNA: TGCGCCAGCAGCTTGGAAATTCGTAATGAGCAGTTCTTC. Together with reference TRBV5-1 and TRBJ2-1, the CDR3 gives the full variable domain: KAGVTQTPRYLIKTRGQQVTLSCSPISGHRSVSWYQQTPGQGLQFLFEYFSETQRNKGNFPGRFSGRQFSNSRSEMNVSTLELGDSALYLCASSLEIRNEQFFGPGTRLTVL.

The V call is TRBV18, the J call TRBJ1-2, with D unresolved. In germline, CDR1 is KGHSH, CDR2 LQKENI. V lost 6 bases and J 8 bases, leaving 19 bases between the germline ends. This CDR3 has 14 residues. The CDR3 DNA follows: TGTGCCAGCTCCCTGGGCCTTACCGGCTGGGGCTACACCTTC. This codes for CASSLGLTGWGYTF.

This clone has just one count. V usage is TRBV6-5 and J usage is TRBJ1-4, with 7 bases lining up with TRBD1. The CDR3 totals 14 residues. Trimming cost V 6 bases and J 4 bases; bases outside gene matches: 5. Germline V gives CDR1 MNHEY, CDR2 SVGAGI. This chain's CDR3 is CASSPGQSNEKLFF. The CDR3 DNA reads TGTGCCAGCAGCCCGGGACAGAGTAATGAAAAACTGTTTTTT.

This clone has only one observation. The chain is built from TRBV12-3 or TRBV12-4 and TRBJ2-3; perhaps TRBD1 as D (5 bases). This CDR3 is 13 amino acids long. V was shortened by 4 bases and J by 2 bases, with 7 bases between the two germline ends. The CDR3 sequence is CASSSDNTDTQYF. The CDR3 coding sequence is TGTGCCAGCAGTTCGGACAACACAGATACGCAGTATTTT.